This T cell receptor beta chain was sequenced for a study of OX40 agonist ivuxolimab in advanced cancers. Whole-study results and caveats: Expansion of clones was among the lowest in partial responders at 0.1-3.0 mg/kg. The work left the antigen specificity of expanded peripheral T cells undetermined. In CD8+ T cells, expanded clones were on average more numerous than in CD4+.

With respect to this clone: The antigen remains unidentified.

Clones were sequenced by immunoSEQ multiplex PCR, and TCRdb holds only the in-frame ones, with some missing. This repertoire shows 55,000 to 70,000 clones, 70% to 90% found once; its top ten account for roughly 1.3%. Germline-derived CDR1 and CDR2 are SQVTM and ANQGSEA. The CDR3 has 15 residues. V shed 3 bases, J shed 5 bases, and the junction held 11 bases outside the gene matches. The sequence derives from an adult with an advanced solid tumor such as melanoma, head and neck, liver or kidney cancer. The specimen was CD4+ or CD8+ T cells sorted from blood, collected in a trial of the OX40 agonist ivuxolimab. The V and J genes are TRBV29-1 and TRBJ1-1; 8 positions match TRBD1. CDR3 region: CSVDPLGQGSTEAFF. The CDR3, as DNA: TGCAGCGTTGACCCCCTTGGACAGGGAAGTACTGAAGCTTTCTTT.